These T cell receptor beta chains were read from a single sample in a study of OX40 agonist ivuxolimab in advanced cancers. TCRdb's copy holds only in-frame clones and misses some; the assay was immunoSEQ multiplex PCR. The table includes 15,000 to 25,000 clones, approximately 82% detected once. Here the sequenced sample was CD4+ or CD8+ T cells sorted from blood, taken in a trial of the OX40 agonist ivuxolimab. The receptors were sampled from an adult with an advanced solid tumor such as melanoma, head and neck, liver or kidney cancer. The conserved cysteine and the conserved F or W are not part of the CDR3 here. Each record gives: CDR3 protein, J gene, V gene.

CDR3 protein: ASSFPRNEQY
J gene: TRBJ2-7
V gene: TRBV13

CDR3 protein: ASSADPTGYNEQF
J gene: TRBJ2-1
V gene: TRBV19

CDR3 protein: ASSQEDRGGADTQY
J gene: TRBJ2-3
V gene: TRBV4-1

CDR3 protein: ASSERGSSDNEQF
J gene: TRBJ2-1
V gene: TRBV7-9

CDR3 protein: ASSLPSVTEAF
J gene: TRBJ1-1
V gene: TRBV7-9

CDR3 protein: ASSLLAWGGATGELF
J gene: TRBJ2-2
V gene: TRBV7-6

CDR3 protein: ASSLRTGSREQF
J gene: TRBJ2-1
V gene: TRBV5-5

CDR3 protein: ASSLIWGFEQF
J gene: TRBJ2-1
V gene: TRBV27

CDR3 protein: ASSLSSQANYGYT
J gene: TRBJ1-2
V gene: TRBV27

CDR3 protein: ASSRSPTGFKPDTQY
J gene: TRBJ2-3
V gene: TRBV4-1

CDR3 protein: AWSVQGRGWELF
J gene: TRBJ2-2
V gene: TRBV30

CDR3 protein: ASSELTRELF
J gene: TRBJ2-2
V gene: TRBV2

CDR3 protein: ASSYRQGAYGYT
J gene: TRBJ1-2
V gene: TRBV13

CDR3 protein: ASSTRRGNTEAF
J gene: TRBJ1-1
V gene: TRBV27

CDR3 protein: ASSWGLMNTEAF
J gene: TRBJ1-1
V gene: TRBV27

CDR3 protein: ASSLASGAEQY
J gene: TRBJ2-7
V gene: TRBV5-4

CDR3 protein: ASSVVVAARETQY
J gene: TRBJ2-5
V gene: TRBV27

CDR3 protein: ASSLASGGKTQY
J gene: TRBJ2-5
V gene: TRBV7-9

CDR3 protein: ASSYSGRGEQF
J gene: TRBJ2-1
V gene: TRBV6-5

CDR3 protein: ASSPWGGLNEQF
J gene: TRBJ2-1
V gene: TRBV5-1

CDR3 protein: ASSRTDSADEQF
J gene: TRBJ2-1
V gene: TRBV4-2

CDR3 protein: ASSPTLDREFYEQY
J gene: TRBJ2-7
V gene: TRBV7-2

CDR3 protein: ASSAGLAGPTGELF
J gene: TRBJ2-2
V gene: TRBV7-2

CDR3 protein: ASSGQYRGSSKKLF
J gene: TRBJ1-4
V gene: TRBV18

CDR3 protein: LVSGVRDTEAF
J gene: TRBJ1-1
V gene: TRBV7-9

CDR3 protein: AISDAVELERELNEQF
J gene: TRBJ2-1
V gene: TRBV10-3

CDR3 protein: ASSQVAANTEAF
J gene: TRBJ1-1
V gene: TRBV4-2

CDR3 protein: ASSLSDYTGELF
J gene: TRBJ2-2
V gene: TRBV5-1

CDR3 protein: ASSSVGARAETQY
J gene: TRBJ2-5
V gene: TRBV6-5

CDR3 protein: ASSQDYPNTGELF
J gene: TRBJ2-2
V gene: TRBV4-3

CDR3 protein: ASHRRGLVFNEQF
J gene: TRBJ2-1
V gene: TRBV27

CDR3 protein: ASKLGAVEQY
J gene: TRBJ2-7
V gene: TRBV11-2

CDR3 protein: ATYGGASYGYT
J gene: TRBJ1-2
V gene: TRBV19

CDR3 protein: ASSLASAEAF
J gene: TRBJ1-1
V gene: TRBV5-6

CDR3 protein: ASSSRTSGRGYEQY
J gene: TRBJ2-7
V gene: TRBV13

CDR3 protein: ASSFGTSGGSSYEQY
J gene: TRBJ2-7
V gene: TRBV5-6

CDR3 protein: ASSLEQGISYEQY
J gene: TRBJ2-7
V gene: TRBV5-4

CDR3 protein: ASSPVRGREY
J gene: TRBJ2-5
V gene: TRBV5-6

CDR3 protein: ASSWDRGGNQPQH
J gene: TRBJ1-5
V gene: TRBV7-8

CDR3 protein: ASSPWGGSNTGELF
J gene: TRBJ2-2
V gene: TRBV9

CDR3 protein: ASERASYNEQF
J gene: TRBJ2-1
V gene: TRBV11-2

CDR3 protein: ASSLLAGGNTGELF
J gene: TRBJ2-2
V gene: TRBV27

CDR3 protein: ASSLSAYSNQPQH
J gene: TRBJ1-5
V gene: TRBV28

CDR3 protein: ASSLAGGQGEQY
J gene: -
V gene: TRBV27

CDR3 protein: ASSYSYEQY
J gene: TRBJ2-7
V gene: TRBV11-2

CDR3 protein: ASSSPDRKREKLF
J gene: TRBJ1-4
V gene: TRBV6-6

CDR3 protein: ASSPSYGTYYEQY
J gene: TRBJ2-7
V gene: TRBV11-2

CDR3 protein: ASSDGGTSVNEQF
J gene: TRBJ2-1
V gene: TRBV6-4

CDR3 protein: ASSFFQGTQETQY
J gene: TRBJ2-5
V gene: TRBV27

CDR3 protein: ASSSGRNTIY
J gene: TRBJ1-3
V gene: TRBV14

CDR3 protein: SVEGASGEYEQY
J gene: TRBJ2-7
V gene: TRBV29-1

CDR3 protein: ASSYDRGFRYEQY
J gene: -
V gene: TRBV11-1

CDR3 protein: ASRDGTLINYGYT
J gene: TRBJ1-2
V gene: TRBV6-1

CDR3 protein: ASSGSRGAF
J gene: TRBJ1-1
V gene: TRBV27

CDR3 protein: ASSFRGQIYGYT
J gene: TRBJ1-2
V gene: TRBV27

CDR3 protein: AISTTSGRDEQF
J gene: TRBJ2-1
V gene: TRBV10-3

CDR3 protein: ASSVAIGGAFTGELF
J gene: TRBJ2-2
V gene: TRBV9

CDR3 protein: ASLKGENTEAF
J gene: TRBJ1-1
V gene: TRBV5-4

CDR3 protein: ASSSDLEPYDTQY
J gene: TRBJ2-3
V gene: TRBV11-2

CDR3 protein: ASSFDLTGELF
J gene: TRBJ2-2
V gene: TRBV5-6